The 7 T cell receptor delta chains in this list originate from one sample, sequenced in a study of delta chains in infants with herpesvirus infections. TCR cDNA was made from PBMC RNA with gamma- and delta-chain-specific primers. TCRdb re-identified clones in the RT-PCR reads via CATT. Of fewer than 1,500 delta-chain clones listed, 6.9% are singletons. Source: peripheral blood, taken at time point 1 of longitudinal follow-up. Source of these receptors: a human donor who was a Ugandan infant, either HIV-exposed or HIV-unexposed (not recorded which).

The chain uses TRDV1 and TRDJ1, with 7 bases lining up with TRDD3. TCRdb lists no J gene, so it was determined here by aligning the DNA to germline. CDR3 length: 20 amino acids. The V gene's germline CDR1 is TSWWSYY and CDR2 QGS. J lost 8 bases, V lost 2 bases, and 26 bases had no gene match. As DNA, the CDR3 is TGTGCTCTTGGGGAATATTCCCGCGGCCCCTGTGTGTTGGGGGACTTAAAACTCATCTTT. Its translation is CALGEYSRGPCVLGDLKLIF.

This clone was seen only a few times. A much larger clone lies a single base off, so this may be a read error. This sequence joins TRDV2 and TRDJ1; TRDD3 matches 10 bases. This CDR3 has 15 residues. CDR1 is GEAIGNYY and CDR2 is EKD in the germline V gene. CDR3 sequence (DNA): TGTGCTACTTGGGGGGATACGACGTGGACCGATAAACTCATCTTT. This gives the protein CATWGDTTWTDKLIF.

Worth noting for this clone: This could be a read error, since a much larger clone is one nucleotide away. CDR3 bases: TGTGCTCTTGGGGATGGGGTGGGGGATACGGGCGGCAAACTCATCTTT. Its translation: CALGDGVGDTGGKLIF. V and J are TRDV1 and TRDJ1; TRDD3 matches 11 bases. The J segment lost 8 bases and the V segment lost 3 bases, leaving 11 bases of the junction unmatched. Germline-derived CDR1 and CDR2 are TSWWSYY and QGS. The CDR3 has 16 amino acids.

In regard to this clone: With a much larger clone just one base away, this may be a read error. This chain uses TRDV2 with TRDJ3; 8 positions agree with TRDD3. TCRdb does not report a J gene; here it was assigned by matching the DNA to germline references. The germline V gene encodes CDR1 GEAIGNYY and CDR2 EKD. The CDR3 loop spans 19 amino acids. The CDR3 spells CACDTVLGGTSWGTRQMFF. Written as DNA, the CDR3 is TGTGCCTGTGACACCGTACTGGGGGGTACTTCCTGGGGCACCCGACAGATGTTTTTC.

Worth noting for this clone: A junction end diverges from the germline sequence, so it may reflect a read error. This chain links TRDV1 with TRDJ1, with TRDD2 identical over 7 bases. Because TCRdb records no J gene, it was assigned here through a match of the DNA to germline. Germline assignment: CDR1 TSWWSYY and CDR2 QGS. This CDR3 is built from 21 residues. CDR3 coding DNA: TGTGCTCTTGGGGAACTATCCGGACTTCCTAGAAGATGGTGGTACACCGGTAAACTCATCTTT. Amino acids: CALGELSGLPRRWWYTGKLIF.

By share, this clone counts as medium-sized (0.01 to 0.1%). The rearrangement joins TRDV1 to TRDJ1, with D maybe TRDD2 (6 bases). The CDR3 has 17 amino acids. Germline CDR1 is TSWWSYY and CDR2 is QGS. The V and J ends lost 0 bases and 1 base respectively, with 15 bases between them. In nucleotides, the CDR3 is TGTGCTCTTGGGGAACTCGCCCTTCCGGGGGGCACCGATAAACTCATCTTT. This codes for CALGELALPGGTDKLIF.

Sample share makes this clone large (0.1 to 1%). The rearrangement uses TRDV1 and TRDJ1, with 9 nucleotides matching TRDD3. CDR3 length equals 21 residues. V was pared by 1 base and J by 0 bases, with 18 bases of the junction left unmatched. From germline, CDR1 is TSWWSYY and CDR2 QGS. DNA of the CDR3: TGTGCTCTTGGGGAACACGTGTCCTCCCGGGGATACGGTTCTTACACCGATAAACTCATCTTT. This sequence encodes CALGEHVSSRGYGSYTDKLIF.